This T cell receptor beta chain was retrieved from a study of control samples from healthy donors and cancer patients. Repertoires were generated with immunoSEQ multiplex PCR, while TCRdb's copy carries only in-frame clones and drops some. In the table there are about 75,000 clones, 84% of which are singletons. The junction had 9 bases not matched to a gene; V was cut back by 4 bases and J by 5 bases. Germline V CDR1 and CDR2: SGDLS, YYNGEE. The CDR3 has 17 residues. This clone was observed a few times. This receptor was taken from a man aged 45-65 years in good health. What was sequenced was blood. The chain couples TRBV9 to TRBJ2-1, with 13 bases aligning to TRBD2. CDR3 sequence: CASSPWTSGSLDNEQFF. The CDR3 DNA sequence: TGTGCCAGCAGCCCATGGACTAGCGGGAGTTTAGACAATGAGCAGTTCTTC.